One and the same sample provided the 9 T cell receptor beta chains below, sequenced in a study of T cells in Graves' hyperthyroidism and ophthalmopathy. The investigators amplified TCR beta CDR3 regions from RNA transcripts. Using the HTBI primer set, a first-round RT-PCR was run on the TCR CDR3. TCRdb recomputed calls from the multiplex PCR reads with MiXCR, one row per CDR3 protein. This table holds hundreds of thousands of distinct CDR3 sequences, 38% found once. Sequencing used blood. These receptor sequences come from a man aged 18 to 35 with Graves' hyperthyroidism.

This clonotype is a singleton in its sample. The rearrangement joins TRBV5-4 to TRBJ1-1; TRBD1 aligns across 7 bases. J was trimmed by 2 bases and V by 4 bases; bases with no gene match: 5. CDR1 is SGHNT and CDR2 is YYREEE in the germline V gene (reference sequence). The CDR3 is made up of 14 amino acids. CDR3 coding DNA: TGTGCCAGCAGCCTACAGGGGATCAACACTGAAGCTTTCTTT. Translation gives CASSLQGINTEAFF.

This clonotype came up a few times. The V gene is TRBV5-1, the J gene TRBJ2-7; TRBD1 aligns across 8 bases. The CDR3 extends over 15 amino acids. Germline CDR1 reads SGHRS; CDR2 reads YFSETQ. With 4 bases clipped from V and 6 bases from J, the junction kept 12 bases outside the gene matches. CDR3 coding DNA: TGCGCCAGCAGCGGGAGAGTAACAGGGGGAGGCGAGCAGTACTTC. It yields the protein CASSGRVTGGGEQYF.

This clonotype was seen a handful of times. The gene calls are TRBV19 and TRBJ2-2; D is unresolved. This CDR3 has 14 amino acids. Germline CDR1 is LNHDA and CDR2 is SQIVND (reference sequence). The V and J ends lost 3 bases and 0 bases respectively, with 5 bases between them. The CDR3 DNA sequence: TGTGCCAGTAGTATGACGTCGAACACCGGGGAGCTGTTTTTT. Translation gives CASSMTSNTGELFF.

The V call is TRBV13, the J call TRBJ2-7; 9 positions agree with TRBD1. V shed 1 base and J 6 bases; nucleotides not matched to a gene: 13. CDR1 is PRHDT, CDR2 FYEKMQ, per germline (reference sequence). The CDR3 extends over 17 amino acids. This chain's CDR3 is CASSLEVGPTGGSEQYF. DNA for the CDR3: TGTGCCAGCAGCTTAGAAGTTGGACCGACAGGGGGGAGCGAGCAGTACTTC.

This rearrangement joins TRBV14 to TRBJ2-7, with D unclear. In germline, CDR1 is SGHDN, CDR2 FVKESK. V lost 0 bases and J 2 bases, leaving 14 bases between the germline ends. The CDR3 is 16 residues long. The CDR3 bases are TGTGCCAGCAGCCAAGATGGGTTCGGTAGGGCCTACGAGCAGTACTTC. As protein: CASSQDGFGRAYEQYF. Based on the CDR3 plus reference TRBV14 and TRBJ2-7, the full variable domain is EAGVTQFPSHSVIEKGQTVTLRCDPISGHDNLYWYRRVMGKEIKFLLHFVKESKQDESGMPNNRFLAERTGGTYSTLKVQPAELEDSGVYFCASSQDGFGRAYEQYFGPGTRLTVT.

As concerns this clonotype: A read error may explain this, as a much larger clone is one base away. V gene TRBV19 combines with J gene TRBJ1-1, with D perhaps matching TRBD1 (5 bases). The CDR3 extends over 12 amino acids. In germline, CDR1 is LNHDA, CDR2 SQIVND (reference sequence). The V end lost 3 bases, the J end lost 11 bases, and 13 bases lay between the germline ends. The CDR3 nucleotides are TGTGCCAGTAGTATTGGAGCGCGGGACGCTTTCTTT. As protein: CASSIGARDAFF. The full variable domain, rest sourced from reference TRBV19 and TRBJ1-1, is DGGITQSPKYLFRKEGQNVTLSCEQNLNHDAMYWYRQDPGQGLRLIYYSQIVNDFQKGDIAEGYSVSREKKESFPLTVTSAQKNPTAFYLCASSIGARDAFFGQGTRLTVV.

This chain connects TRBV6-5 to TRBJ2-7, with D possibly matching TRBD1 (6 bases). This CDR3 is built from 13 residues. The ends were cut back, 6 bases at V and 3 bases at J, with 12 bases in the middle. Germline loops: CDR1 MNHEY, CDR2 SVGAGI. The CDR3 region is CASSFIQGYEQYF. CDR3 bases: TGTGCCAGCAGCTTCATACAGGGCTACGAGCAGTACTTC.

On this clonotype: A much larger clone sits a single nucleotide away, making a read error possible. The V call is TRBV29-1, the J call TRBJ1-4; weak D call: TRBD1 (6 bases). From germline, CDR1 is SQVTM and CDR2 ANQGSEA. The CDR3 runs to 14 residues. CDR3 DNA: TGCGGCGCTGAATCCGGGGCAGGGGATGAAAAACTGTTTTTT. It codes for CGAESGAGDEKLFF.

About this clonotype: Mismatch with germline at one junction end may stem from a read error. The V call is TRBV7-2, the J call TRBJ2-6, with TRBD1 matching over 9 bases. This CDR3 has 19 amino acids. Germline CDR1 is SGHTA and CDR2 is FQGNSA. The CDR3 region is CASSQWGDRAPSGANVLTF. CDR3 sequence (DNA): TGCGCCAGCAGCCAGTGGGGGGACAGGGCACCCTCTGGGGCCAACGTCCTGACTTTC.